Listed below are T cell receptor beta chains from one sample, sequenced in a study of blood T cell repertoires in COVID-19. The assay was immunoSEQ multiplex PCR, and TCRdb's table has in-frame clones only and misses some. The sample records a few hundred thousand clones, around 89% being singletons. The specimen was peripheral blood. All receptors derive from a man younger than 45 with acute or convalescent COVID-19. Both conserved end residues are part of each CDR3. Each record gives: clone size, J gene, V gene, D gene, CDR3 protein, CDR3 DNA. D genes are given only for firm matches. Size values are once, few and many counts, or a class for expanded clones, and some rows have none.

size: .; J: TRBJ1-1; V: TRBV5-1; D: .; CDR3: CASSSLAGNTEAFF; DNA: TGCGCCAGCAGCTCACTGGCGGGGAACACTGAAGCTTTCTTT
size: .; J: TRBJ1-2; V: TRBV28; D: .; CDR3: CASSLALKGRGRGYTF; DNA: TGTGCCAGCAGTTTAGCTTTGAAAGGAAGGGGTCGGGGCTACACCTTC
size: once; J: TRBJ2-1; V: TRBV11-2; D: TRBD2; CDR3: CASSSVRGYNEQFF; DNA: TGTGCCAGCAGCTCCGTGCGGGGGTACAATGAGCAGTTCTTC
size: .; J: TRBJ2-3; V: TRBV4-1; D: .; CDR3: CASSQDGTGPAGTQYF; DNA: TGCGCCAGCAGCCAAGATGGAACAGGGCCTGCGGGTACGCAGTATTTT
size: .; J: TRBJ2-2; V: TRBV11-1; D: .; CDR3: CASSGTRWGGRGELFF; DNA: TGTGCCAGCAGCGGGACAAGATGGGGGGGCCGCGGGGAGCTGTTTTTT
size: .; J: TRBJ2-1; V: TRBV7-8; D: .; CDR3: CASSLGTGNEQFF; DNA: TGTGCCAGCAGCTTAGGAACCGGGAATGAGCAGTTCTTC
size: once; J: TRBJ2-2; V: TRBV5-1; D: .; CDR3: CASSLAQGGIAGELFF; DNA: TGCGCCAGCAGCTTGGCTCAGGGTGGGATTGCCGGGGAGCTGTTTTTT
size: few; J: TRBJ1-2; V: TRBV29-1; D: TRBD1; CDR3: CSVVGRGQANYGYTF; DNA: TGCAGCGTTGTTGGCAGGGGGCAAGCTAACTATGGCTACACCTTC
size: .; J: TRBJ1-1; V: TRBV7-3; D: .; CDR3: CASSFRRDTEAFF; DNA: TGTGCCAGCAGCTTCCGGAGGGACACTGAAGCTTTCTTT
size: .; J: TRBJ2-1; V: TRBV28; D: .; CDR3: CASTTLLGGGYNEQFF; DNA: TGTGCCAGCACCACGCTTCTTGGCGGAGGGTACAATGAGCAGTTCTTC
size: .; J: TRBJ1-5; V: TRBV18; D: .; CDR3: CASSTGSVAGNQPQHF; DNA: TGTGCCAGCTCCACCGGGTCGGTGGCGGGCAATCAGCCCCAGCATTTT
size: .; J: TRBJ2-5; V: TRBV7-7; D: TRBD1; CDR3: CASSPSGTGRETQYF; DNA: TGTGCTAGCAGCCCGTCCGGGACAGGGAGGGAGACCCAGTACTTC
size: once; J: TRBJ2-5; V: TRBV9; D: .; CDR3: CASSVDGLGETQYF; DNA: TGTGCCAGCAGCGTAGATGGCCTCGGGGAGACCCAGTACTTC
size: .; J: TRBJ2-7; V: TRBV10-3; D: .; CDR3: CAISERGYEQYF; DNA: TGTGCCATCAGTGAGCGGGGCTACGAGCAGTACTTC
size: .; J: TRBJ2-1; V: TRBV2; D: TRBD2; CDR3: CASSRGLAGGSLDEQFF; DNA: TGTGCCAGCAGCCGGGGACTAGCGGGAGGCTCTTTAGATGAGCAGTTCTTC
size: .; J: TRBJ1-1; V: TRBV10-2; D: .; CDR3: CASGGGLNTEAFF; DNA: TGCGCCAGCGGGGGGGGTCTGAACACTGAAGCTTTCTTT
size: .; J: TRBJ2-2; V: TRBV27; D: .; CDR3: CASSPSTGELFF; DNA: TGTGCCAGCAGTCCCAGCACCGGGGAGCTGTTTTTT
size: .; J: TRBJ2-5; V: TRBV27; D: .; CDR3: CASSFAYPETQYF; DNA: TGTGCCAGCAGTTTTGCCTACCCCGAGACCCAGTACTTC
size: .; J: TRBJ1-1; V: TRBV25-1; D: TRBD1; CDR3: CASSDDRGLTEAFF; DNA: TGTGCCAGCAGTGATGACAGGGGCCTTACTGAAGCTTTCTTT
size: once; J: TRBJ2-3; V: TRBV27; D: TRBD2; CDR3: CASSLRPAGSTDTQYF; DNA: TGTGCCAGCAGTTTACGACCAGCGGGGAGCACAGATACGCAGTATTTT
size: .; J: TRBJ1-3; V: TRBV19; D: TRBD1; CDR3: CASMRDSGNTIYF; DNA: TGTGCCAGTATGAGGGACAGCGGAAACACCATATATTTT
size: .; J: TRBJ2-7; V: TRBV29-1; D: TRBD1; CDR3: CSVRDSYEQYF; DNA: TGCAGCGTTCGGGACAGCTACGAGCAGTACTTC
size: .; J: TRBJ2-2; V: TRBV25-1; D: .; CDR3: CASSEYGVTGELFF; DNA: TGTGCCAGCAGTGAATACGGGGTCACCGGGGAGCTGTTTTTT
size: .; J: TRBJ2-7; V: TRBV5-5; D: TRBD2; CDR3: CASSLGLAGGYYEQYF; DNA: TGTGCCAGCAGCTTAGGACTAGCGGGGGGGTACTACGAGCAGTACTTC
size: once; J: TRBJ1-2; V: TRBV7-9; D: .; CDR3: CASTRTPPAKGRGYGYTF; DNA: TGTGCCAGCACCCGAACCCCCCCGGCGAAGGGGAGGGGCTATGGCTACACCTTC
size: .; J: TRBJ2-5; V: TRBV7-7; D: .; CDR3: CASSKPPRETQYF; DNA: TGTGCTAGCAGCAAACCCCCGCGAGAGACCCAGTACTTC
size: .; J: TRBJ2-1; V: TRBV7-3; D: TRBD1; CDR3: CASRRDRGNEQFF; DNA: TGTGCCAGCAGACGTGACAGGGGGAATGAGCAGTTCTTC
size: few; J: TRBJ1-1; V: TRBV5-8; D: .; CDR3: CASSLAHRANTEAFF; DNA: TGTGCCAGCAGCTTGGCCCACAGGGCGAACACTGAAGCTTTCTTT
size: once; J: TRBJ1-1; V: TRBV11-2; D: .; CDR3: CASSLSGNTEAFF; DNA: TGTGCCAGCAGCTTATCCGGGAACACTGAAGCTTTCTTT
size: .; J: TRBJ1-5; V: TRBV28; D: .; CDR3: CASSFGRFSNQPQHF; DNA: TGTGCCAGCAGTTTCGGCAGGTTTAGCAATCAGCCCCAGCATTTT
size: .; J: TRBJ2-7; V: TRBV11-1; D: TRBD2; CDR3: CASSLTSRHEQYF; DNA: TGTGCCAGCAGCTTGACTAGCCGCCACGAGCAGTACTTC
size: once; J: TRBJ2-3; V: TRBV27; D: .; CDR3: CASSGLTNTDTQYF; DNA: TGTGCCAGCAGCGGACTAACGAACACAGATACGCAGTATTTT
size: .; J: TRBJ1-2; V: TRBV28; D: .; CDR3: CASSSRGEANYGYTF; DNA: TGTGCCAGCAGTTCACGGGGGGAGGCGAACTATGGCTACACCTTC
size: .; J: TRBJ2-5; V: TRBV4-2; D: .; CDR3: CASSQDFSGQETQYF; DNA: TGTGCCAGCAGCCAAGATTTTAGCGGCCAAGAGACCCAGTACTTC
size: .; J: TRBJ2-3; V: TRBV18; D: .; CDR3: CASSPSGDTQYF; DNA: TGTGCCAGCTCACCATCCGGGGATACGCAGTATTTT
size: .; J: TRBJ2-2; V: TRBV27; D: .; CDR3: CASSTAARSNGRELFF; DNA: TGTGCCAGCAGCACAGCGGCAAGGTCAAATGGCAGGGAGCTGTTTTTT
size: few; J: TRBJ2-1; V: TRBV19; D: TRBD2; CDR3: CASIAGGGYNEQFF; DNA: TGTGCCAGTATTGCGGGGGGAGGGTACAATGAGCAGTTCTTC
size: .; J: TRBJ1-2; V: TRBV5-1; D: .; CDR3: CASREGNYGYTF; DNA: TGCGCCAGCAGGGAGGGAAACTATGGCTACACCTTC
size: few; J: TRBJ2-3; V: TRBV9; D: TRBD2; CDR3: CASSVEGTSGTDTQYF; DNA: TGTGCCAGCAGCGTAGAGGGGACTAGCGGCACAGATACGCAGTATTTT
size: .; J: TRBJ1-1; V: TRBV6-5; D: TRBD1; CDR3: CASSRGQGGNEAFF; DNA: TGTGCCAGCAGCCGAGGACAGGGCGGTAATGAAGCTTTCTTT
size: .; J: TRBJ2-2; V: TRBV19; D: TRBD2; CDR3: CASSWGDYFTGELFF; DNA: TGTGCCAGTAGTTGGGGGGACTACTTCACCGGGGAGCTGTTTTTT
size: .; J: TRBJ1-2; V: TRBV20-1; D: .; CDR3: CSASQGNYGYTF; DNA: TGCAGTGCTAGTCAGGGTAACTATGGCTACACCTTC
size: .; J: TRBJ2-1; V: TRBV7-2; D: .; CDR3: CASSPTSTEQFF; DNA: TGTGCCAGCAGCCCGACTAGTACTGAGCAGTTCTTC
size: .; J: TRBJ2-2; V: TRBV6-5; D: .; CDR3: CASAQGLTGELFF; DNA: TGTGCCAGCGCCCAGGGTTTAACCGGGGAGCTGTTTTTT
size: .; J: TRBJ2-3; V: TRBV9; D: TRBD2; CDR3: CASSFGTSPDTQYF; DNA: TGTGCCAGTTCCTTCGGGACTAGCCCAGATACGCAGTATTTT
size: .; J: TRBJ2-7; V: TRBV11-2; D: TRBD1; CDR3: CASSSDRAYEQYF; DNA: TGTGCCAGCAGCTCCGACAGGGCCTACGAGCAGTACTTC
size: once; J: TRBJ2-5; V: TRBV3-1/TRBV3-2; D: .; CDR3: CASSQLVVQETQYF; DNA: TGTGCCAGCAGCCAATTAGTGGTCCAAGAGACCCAGTACTTC
size: .; J: TRBJ2-1; V: TRBV29-1; D: .; CDR3: CSTATVSEQFF; DNA: TGCAGCACCGCGACAGTTAGTGAGCAGTTCTTC
size: .; J: TRBJ2-3; V: TRBV19; D: TRBD2; CDR3: CASSIPGGADRTDTQYF; DNA: TGTGCCAGTAGTATTCCGGGGGGGGCCGATCGAACAGATACGCAGTATTTT
size: .; J: TRBJ1-1; V: TRBV25-1; D: .; CDR3: CASRREATEAFF; DNA: TGTGCCAGCAGGAGGGAGGCCACTGAAGCTTTCTTT
size: .; J: TRBJ2-1; V: TRBV18; D: TRBD1; CDR3: CASSPPRGTGGSYNEQFF; DNA: TGTGCCAGCTCACCACCGCGAGGGACAGGGGGCTCCTACAATGAGCAGTTCTTC
size: .; J: TRBJ1-4; V: TRBV2; D: .; CDR3: CASSERGIYSGKLFF; DNA: TGTGCCAGCAGTGAGAGGGGGATCTACTCGGGAAAACTGTTTTTT
size: once; J: TRBJ2-7; V: TRBV12-5; D: .; CDR3: CASGLTGTPGAYEQYF; DNA: TGTGCTAGTGGTTTAACCGGGACTCCGGGGGCCTACGAGCAGTACTTC
size: .; J: TRBJ1-2; V: TRBV6-5; D: .; CDR3: CASSYNQGPGYGYTF; DNA: TGTGCCAGCAGTTACAACCAGGGGCCTGGCTATGGCTACACCTTC
size: once; J: TRBJ1-3; V: TRBV9; D: .; CDR3: CASSVDVSSGNTIYF; DNA: TGTGCCAGCAGCGTAGACGTGAGCTCTGGAAACACCATATATTTT